This TCR beta chain stems from a study of shared clonotypes between healthy human individuals. Each cell subset's genomic DNA was divided evenly among several immunoSEQ plates. This table comes from immunoSEQ multiplex PCR, and its TCRdb copy is limited to in-frame clones, with some not included. This table has millions of clones, over 85% appearing once. The V end lost 1 base, the J end lost 5 bases, and 11 bases lay between the germline ends. CDR3 length: 15 residues. Germline CDR1 SGHTA, CDR2 FQGNSA. Whole-study results and caveats: With few donors, the genetic and exposure-history diversity represented was limited.

With respect to this clone: Its specificity is not known. This specimen includes other DNA sequences encoding the same CDR3.

This sequence joins TRBV7-2 and TRBJ2-2; D possibly corresponds to TRBD1 (5 bases). What was sequenced was naive CD4+ T cells sorted from blood. Described subset: CD45RA+ positively selected. The TCR comes from a young man in good health. The CDR3 loop reads CASSLVGSGTGELFF. The CDR3 coding sequence is TGTGCCAGCAGCTTAGTGGGGTCAGGGACCGGGGAGCTGTTTTTT. Looking up the rest from reference TRBV7-2 and TRBJ2-2 gives the full variable domain: GAGVSQSPSNKVTEKGKDVELRCDPISGHTALYWYRQSLGQGLEFLIYFQGNSAPDKSGLPSDRFSAERTGGSVSTLTIQRTQQEDSAVYLCASSLVGSGTGELFFGEGSRLTVL.